Listed below are T cell receptor beta chains from one sample, sequenced in a study of OX40 agonist ivuxolimab in advanced cancers. The table came from immunoSEQ multiplex PCR; TCRdb's copy has only in-frame clones and leaves some out. Among roughly 60,000 clones listed, about 88% were seen once. This specimen was CD4+ or CD8+ T cells sorted from blood, taken in a trial of the OX40 agonist ivuxolimab. The receptor set was obtained from an adult with an advanced solid tumor such as melanoma, head and neck, liver or kidney cancer. Both conserved end residues are part of each CDR3. The order of the fields is J gene, CDR3 length, D gene, V gene, clone size, CDR3 DNA, CDR3 protein. A D gene is named only where the DNA matches it firmly. Clone size is stated in some rows and not others, as once, few, many or a class when expanded.

J: TRBJ2-1; length: 15; D: NA; V: TRBV7-9; size: NA; DNA: TGTGCCAGCAGCTTATTCAGGGGTTCCTACAATAAGCAGTTCTTC; CDR3: CASSLFRGSYNKQFF
J: TRBJ2-7; length: 15; D: TRBD1; V: TRBV5-4; size: NA; DNA: TGTGCCAGCAGCCAAGGCGGGTCTCAGGGGGCCGAGCAGTACTTC; CDR3: CASSQGGSQGAEQYF
J: TRBJ1-1; length: 13; D: NA; V: TRBV6-1; size: NA; DNA: TGTGCCAGCAAGAGGGACCCGAACACTGAAGCTTTCTTT; CDR3: CASKRDPNTEAFF
J: TRBJ1-2; length: 14; D: NA; V: TRBV6-1; size: NA; DNA: TGTGCCAGCAGGGAGGGAGGGTATAGCTATGGCTACACCTTC; CDR3: CASREGGYSYGYTF
J: TRBJ2-3; length: 15; D: TRBD1; V: TRBV28; size: once; DNA: TGTGCCAGCAGTTACAGGGGGGAAGGCACAGATACGCAGTATTTT; CDR3: CASSYRGEGTDTQYF
J: TRBJ1-3; length: 15; D: NA; V: TRBV7-9; size: once; DNA: TGTGCCAGCAGCTTAAAATCCAGCTCTGGAAACACCATATATTTT; CDR3: CASSLKSSSGNTIYF
J: TRBJ2-3; length: 15; D: NA; V: TRBV7-2; size: NA; DNA: TGTGCCAGCAGCCGTCGGGCAGGGGGCACAGATACGCAGTATTTT; CDR3: CASSRRAGGTDTQYF
J: TRBJ1-1; length: 15; D: NA; V: TRBV18; size: NA; DNA: TGTGCCAGCTCACCACAGCTGGTGGGGAACACTGAAGCTTTCTTT; CDR3: CASSPQLVGNTEAFF
J: TRBJ1-5; length: 15; D: NA; V: TRBV28; size: NA; DNA: TGTGCCAGCAGTTCTACACACGGGCCTCATCAGCCCCAGCATTTT; CDR3: CASSSTHGPHQPQHF
J: TRBJ1-3; length: 17; D: TRBD1; V: TRBV7-9; size: NA; DNA: TGTGCCAGCAGCTTAGCTAGCGGGACAGGGGGAAGAAACACCATATATTTT; CDR3: CASSLASGTGGRNTIYF
J: TRBJ2-7; length: 14; D: TRBD2; V: TRBV28; size: NA; DNA: TGTGCCAGCAGTTTGGGACTAGCGGGCTACGAGCAGTACTTC; CDR3: CASSLGLAGYEQYF
J: TRBJ2-6; length: 16; D: NA; V: TRBV9; size: NA; DNA: TGTGCCAGCAGCGTAGGAGGTCTCTCTGGGGCCAACGTCCTGACTTTC; CDR3: CASSVGGLSGANVLTF